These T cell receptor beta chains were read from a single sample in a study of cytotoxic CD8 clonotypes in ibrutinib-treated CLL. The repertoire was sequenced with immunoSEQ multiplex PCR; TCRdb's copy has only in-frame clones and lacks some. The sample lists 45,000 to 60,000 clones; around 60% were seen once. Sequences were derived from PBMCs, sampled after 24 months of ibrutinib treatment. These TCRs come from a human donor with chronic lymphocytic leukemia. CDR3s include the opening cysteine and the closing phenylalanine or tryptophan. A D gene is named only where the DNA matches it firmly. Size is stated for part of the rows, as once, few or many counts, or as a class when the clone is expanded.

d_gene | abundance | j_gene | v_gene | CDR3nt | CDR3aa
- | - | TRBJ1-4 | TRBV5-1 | TGCGCCAGCAGCTTGGGAGACAGAAGTGAAAAACTGTTTTTT | CASSLGDRSEKLFF
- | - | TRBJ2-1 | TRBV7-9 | TGTGCCAGCAGCTTCAGGTTCGGGACTGGGCTCAATGAGCAGTTCTTC | CASSFRFGTGLNEQFF
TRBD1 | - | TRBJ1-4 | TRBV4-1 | TGCGCCAGCAGCCAAGAAATCCGGGGACAGACTAATGAAAAACTGTTTTTT | CASSQEIRGQTNEKLFF
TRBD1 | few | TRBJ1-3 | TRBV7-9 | TGTGCCAGCAGCCCTGGACAGGGAGGACCTTCTGGAAACACCATATATTTT | CASSPGQGGPSGNTIYF
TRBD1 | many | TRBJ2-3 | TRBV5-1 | TGCGCCAGCAGCTTGATCGGACAGGGGATGTATACGCAGTATTTT | CASSLIGQGMYTQYF
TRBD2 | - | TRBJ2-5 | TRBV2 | TGTGCCAGCAGTGAATCACTAGCGGGGGGACAAGAGACCCAGTACTTC | CASSESLAGGQETQYF
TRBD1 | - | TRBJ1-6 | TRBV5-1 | TGCGCCAGCAGCGTGGGACAGGGGAGTTTAAGTGCAAATTCACCCCTCCACTTT | CASSVGQGSLSANSPLHF
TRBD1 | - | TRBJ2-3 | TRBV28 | TGTGCCAGCAGTTTCATACAGGGGACAGATACGCAGTATTTT | CASSFIQGTDTQYF
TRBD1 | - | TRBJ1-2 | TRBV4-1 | TGCGCCAGCAGCCAAGATTTGGGCCGGGCAGGGGGGATTTTGGGCTACACCTTC | CASSQDLGRAGGILGYTF
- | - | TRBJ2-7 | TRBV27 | TGTGCCAGCAGTTTAAGAAGGGCCTCCTACGAGCAGTACTTC | CASSLRRASYEQYF
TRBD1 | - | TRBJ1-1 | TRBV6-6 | TGTGCCAGCATCCAGACAGGGGTATACACTGAAGCTTTCTTT | CASIQTGVYTEAFF
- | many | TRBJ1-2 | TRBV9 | TGTGCCAGCAGCGTAGAACAGCACTATGGCTACACCTTC | CASSVEQHYGYTF
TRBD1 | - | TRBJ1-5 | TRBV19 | TGTGCCAGTAGTTTAGGGGGCAAAGGGCAGCCCCAGCATTTT | CASSLGGKGQPQHF
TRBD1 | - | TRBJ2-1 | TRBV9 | TGTGCCAGCAGCGTAACCATTGGACAGGGTCCATACAATGAGCAGTTCTTC | CASSVTIGQGPYNEQFF
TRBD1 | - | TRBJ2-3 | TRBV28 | TGTGCCAGCAGTGGAAGACAGGGGACAGATACGCAGTATTTT | CASSGRQGTDTQYF
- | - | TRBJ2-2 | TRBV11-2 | TGTGCCAGCAGCTTAGTCGTCGGGAGCGGGGAGCTGTTTTTT | CASSLVVGSGELFF
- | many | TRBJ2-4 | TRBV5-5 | TGTGCCAGCAGCTTCCCCCTCGGGACTCAAAACATTCAGTACTTC | CASSFPLGTQNIQYF
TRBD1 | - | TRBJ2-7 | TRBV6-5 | TGTGCCAGCAGTTTCGGGACAGGGGGCTACGAGCAGTACTTC | CASSFGTGGYEQYF
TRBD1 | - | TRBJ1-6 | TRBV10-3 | TGTGCCATCAGTGACAAACGGACAGGGGGCGCGAGTTCACCCCTCCACTTT | CAISDKRTGGASSPLHF
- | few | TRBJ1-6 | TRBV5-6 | TGTGCCAGCAGGAGTAGTCATAATTCACCCCTCCACTTT | CASRSSHNSPLHF
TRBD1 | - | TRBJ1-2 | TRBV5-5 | TGTGCCAGCAGCTTACATGGACAGGGGTATGGCTACACCTTC | CASSLHGQGYGYTF
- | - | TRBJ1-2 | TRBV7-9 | TGTGCCAGCAGCTTATGGACAGATCCCGGGGGTGGCTACACCTTC | CASSLWTDPGGGYTF
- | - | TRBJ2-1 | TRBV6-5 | TGTGCCAGCAGGGGGCTCAATGAGCAGTTCTTC | CASRGLNEQFF
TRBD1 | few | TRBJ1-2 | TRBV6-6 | TGTGCCAGCAGTTACCACGGACAGGGGAATGGCTACACCTTC | CASSYHGQGNGYTF
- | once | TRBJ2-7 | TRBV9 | TGTGCCAGCAGCGTAGCGGCAACGAGCTCCTACGAGCAGTACTTC | CASSVAATSSYEQYF
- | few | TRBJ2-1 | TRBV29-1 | TGCAGCGTCGACCCGACAGGCCTATACAATGAGCAGTTCTTC | CSVDPTGLYNEQFF
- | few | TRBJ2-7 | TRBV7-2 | TGTGCCAGCAGCCCCGACTTTAAACGGACGGCCGAGCAGTACTTC | CASSPDFKRTAEQYF
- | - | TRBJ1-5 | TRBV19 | TGTGCCAGTAGTATAGACCGGAGTAGGAAGCCCCAGCATTTT | CASSIDRSRKPQHF
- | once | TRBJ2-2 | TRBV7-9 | TGTGCCAGCAGCTTAGATCGCTCCTCCGCCGGGGAGCTGTTTTTT | CASSLDRSSAGELFF
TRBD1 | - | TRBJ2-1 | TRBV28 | TGTGCCAGCAGTTCTCTTCCGGGACAGGGAAGTGAGCAGTTCTTC | CASSSLPGQGSEQFF
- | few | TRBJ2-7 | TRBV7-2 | TGTGCCAGCAGCTCCTCGACTAGACGAGCCGAGCAGTACTTC | CASSSSTRRAEQYF
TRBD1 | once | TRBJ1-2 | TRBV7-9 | TGTGCCAGCAGCCCATCCCAGGGGGTTGGCTACACCTTC | CASSPSQGVGYTF
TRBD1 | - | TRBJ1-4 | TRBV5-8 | TGTGCCAGCAGCAGATCCGGGACAGGGCGTGAAAAACTGTTTTTT | CASSRSGTGREKLFF
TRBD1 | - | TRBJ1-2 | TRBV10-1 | TGCGCCGGCCGGACAGGGGGCTATGGCTACACCTTC | CAGRTGGYGYTF
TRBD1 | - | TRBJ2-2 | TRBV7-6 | TGTGCCAGCAGCTCCTCAGGGGGAAGCGCCGGGGAGCTGTTTTTT | CASSSSGGSAGELFF
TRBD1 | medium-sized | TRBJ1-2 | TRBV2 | TGTGCCAGCAGTGATGGACAGGGTGTGTATGGCTACACCTTC | CASSDGQGVYGYTF
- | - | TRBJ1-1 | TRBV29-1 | TGCAGCGTTGAGGGGGGCGAAGTCACTGAAGCTTTCTTT | CSVEGGEVTEAFF
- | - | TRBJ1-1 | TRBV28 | TGTGCCAGCAGTTTTGTCCGCCTACGACAGAACACTGAAGCTTTCTTT | CASSFVRLRQNTEAFF
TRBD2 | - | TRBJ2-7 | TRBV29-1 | TGCAGCGTGAGGACTAGCGGGACCTACGAGCAGTACTTC | CSVRTSGTYEQYF
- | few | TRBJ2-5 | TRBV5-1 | TGCGCCAGCAGGAGTCTAGTGGAGACCCAGTACTTC | CASRSLVETQYF
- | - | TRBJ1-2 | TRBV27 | TGTGCCAGCAGTCTGGGACTTTTAGGGGCGTATAGTGGCTACACCTTC | CASSLGLLGAYSGYTF
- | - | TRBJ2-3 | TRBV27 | TGTGCCAGCAGTTTATCAGGTGATACGCAGTATTTT | CASSLSGDTQYF
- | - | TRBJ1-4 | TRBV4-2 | TGTGCCAGCAGCCAAGAAGGGTCGAGGCATGAAAAACTGTTTTTT | CASSQEGSRHEKLFF
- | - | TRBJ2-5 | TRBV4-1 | TGTGCCAGCAGCCAAGATCCGCGGAAACCCGAGACCCAGTACTTC | CASSQDPRKPETQYF
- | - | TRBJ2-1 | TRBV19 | TGTGCCAGTAGTCGGGGGACAGCTGGCTCGGGGACTTACAATGAGCAGTTCTTC | CASSRGTAGSGTYNEQFF
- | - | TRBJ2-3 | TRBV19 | TGTGCCAGTAGTAATTACCTCTTAGATACGCAGTATTTT | CASSNYLLDTQYF
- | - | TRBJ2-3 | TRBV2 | TGTGCCAGCAGTCGGGACTTTTCGGATACGCAGTATTTT | CASSRDFSDTQYF
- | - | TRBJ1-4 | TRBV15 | TGTGCCACCAGCAGAGATGGGACACCCAATGAAAAACTGTTTTTT | CATSRDGTPNEKLFF
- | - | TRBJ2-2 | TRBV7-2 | TGTGCCAGCAGCTTCCCCACCGGGGAGCTGTTTTTT | CASSFPTGELFF
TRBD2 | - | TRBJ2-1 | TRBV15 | TGTGCCACCAGCCGCCCTAGCGGGGGCTCACTATACAATGAGCAGTTCTTC | CATSRPSGGSLYNEQFF
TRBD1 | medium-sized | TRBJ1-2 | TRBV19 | TGTGCCAGTAGTTTCACCCGGACAGGGAGTGGCTACACCTTC | CASSFTRTGSGYTF
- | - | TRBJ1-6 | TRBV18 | TGTGCCAGCTCACAAAAAAACCGCGACGGGGCCCTCCACTTT | CASSQKNRDGALHF
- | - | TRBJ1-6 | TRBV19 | TGTGCCAGTAGTATAGGTGGACTCGATTCACCCCTCCACTTT | CASSIGGLDSPLHF
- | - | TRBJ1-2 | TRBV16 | TGTGCCAGCAGCCAATCGGCCAGGAACTATGGCTACACCTTC | CASSQSARNYGYTF
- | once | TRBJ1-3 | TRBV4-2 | TGTGCCAGCAGCCGGGAGGGTTGGGGGGACGGAGCTGGAAACACCATATATTTT | CASSREGWGDGAGNTIYF